These 4 T cell receptor beta chains came from one sample sequenced in a study of blood T cell repertoires in COVID-19. Assay: immunoSEQ multiplex PCR; the TCRdb copy retains only in-frame clones and omits some. In the table there are approximately 280,000 clones, 70% to 90% of which are singletons. The sample taken for sequencing was peripheral blood. These receptors originate from a woman between 70 and 85 years old with acute or convalescent COVID-19.

This clone was observed once. J is TRBJ2-5 and V is TRBV7-7, with D unresolved. V lost 1 base and J lost 1, with 10 bases in between. The CDR3 has 15 residues. CDR1 and CDR2 (germline): SSHAT, FNYEAQ (reference sequence). CDR3 DNA: TGTGCCAGCAGCTTAGGGGCCACACCCCAAGAGACCCAGTACTTC. Translation: CASSLGATPQETQYF.

The chain has TRBV14 and TRBJ1-1; tentative D call: TRBD1 (5 bases). This CDR3 comprises 14 residues. CDR1 and CDR2 from the germline V gene are SGHDN and FVKESK. The germline V and J ends were trimmed by 6 bases and 4 bases, with 15 bases remaining between them. DNA of the CDR3: TGTGCCAGCAGTCGATACCTGGGGGGCACTGAAGCTTTCTTT. The encoded protein is CASSRYLGGTEAFF.

Written as DNA, the CDR3 is TGCGCCAGCAGCTCGCAGGGGGTTGGGGCCAACGTCCTGACTTTC. Translated, it gives CASSSQGVGANVLTF. The V gene is TRBV5-1, the J gene TRBJ2-6, with TRBD1 identical over 7 bases. After removal of 3 bases from V and 3 bases from J, the junction contained 3 bases not matched to a gene. The CDR3 sequence is 15 residues long. Looked up from germline, CDR1 is SGHRS and CDR2 is YFSETQ.

The V call is TRBV5-1, the J call TRBJ2-3, with 8 bases lining up with TRBD1. Trimming removed 4 bases from V and 0 bases from J; junction bases left unmatched: 7. This CDR3 comprises 16 residues. Germline values: CDR1 SGHRS, CDR2 YFSETQ. CDR3 sequence reads: CASSRSTGESTDTQYF. DNA for the CDR3: TGCGCCAGCAGCCGGTCGACAGGGGAGAGCACAGATACGCAGTATTTT.